These T cell receptor beta chains were read from a single sample in a study of blood T cell repertoires in COVID-19. The table came from immunoSEQ multiplex PCR; TCRdb's copy has only in-frame clones and leaves some out. Of 250,000 to 300,000 clones detected, approximately 91% appear once; the ten largest clones hold 1.7%. The sequencing input was PBMCs or T cells enriched from blood (not recorded which). The receptors shown here come from a middle-aged woman who had recovered from COVID-19. Both conserved end residues are part of each CDR3. Some rows mark clone size as missing; the rest say once, few, many or name a class of expanded clone.

v_call,clone_size,cdr3_aa
TRBV2,NA,CASGGQYNSPLHF
TRBV5-1,NA,CASGVGGRYNEQFF
TRBV20-1,NA,CSARYLYEQYF
TRBV6-5,NA,CASKELADQETQYF
TRBV30,NA,CAWEAGDTQYF
TRBV3-1/TRBV3-2,NA,CASSPRTSGRGETQYF
TRBV27,NA,CASSPAGTSYGYTF
TRBV7-8,NA,CASSLGFEPGALNTIYF
TRBV5-1,NA,CASSDRDEQFF
TRBV11-2,NA,CASSKSPSGRNEQFF
TRBV19,NA,CASSRAGGVANEKLFF
TRBV4-3,NA,CASSQDMRQPQHF
TRBV6-5,once,CASSYSFGTGFSGYTF
TRBV5-6,NA,CASSKDRSSYEQYF
TRBV6-2/TRBV6-3,NA,CASSYRGSLSYEQYF